The rows below give T cell receptor beta chains drawn from one sample of a study of regulatory T cells in long-lasting Graves disease. TCRdb called the multiplex PCR reads again in MiXCR, with one record for every CDR3 protein. The sample has about 300,000 distinct CDR3 sequences; under 25% are singletons. This specimen was peripheral blood mononuclear cells (PBMCs), taken when the disease was refractory, from a patient treated with antithyroid drugs. The receptors stem from a female donor with Graves disease. CDR3s include the opening cysteine and the closing phenylalanine or tryptophan. The D gene is left open where the match is weak. For some rows the clone size is stated as once, few or many, or as a class when expanded; others skip it.

few	TRBD1	TRBV7-2	14	TRBJ2-7	TGTGCCAGCCGAGCACAGGGGACCACCTACGAGCAGTACTTC	CASRAQGTTYEQYF
many	NA	TRBV6-2/TRBV6-3	13	TRBJ2-5	TGTGCCAGCCCTCTTCATGGGCGGAAGACCCAGTACTTC	CASPLHGRKTQYF
many	TRBD1	TRBV6-1	14	TRBJ2-2	TGTGCCAGCAGCGGGACAGGGGTCACCGGGGAGCTGTTTTTT	CASSGTGVTGELFF
NA	TRBD2	TRBV20-1	15	TRBJ2-3	TGCAGTGCTAGAGAGAGCGGGGTGGGTACAGATACGCAGTATTTT	CSARESGVGTDTQYF
few	TRBD2	TRBV18	17	TRBJ2-2	TGTGCCAGCTCACCACTCCTAGCGGGGGAAGTCGCCGGGGAGCTGTTTTTT	CASSPLLAGEVAGELFF
few	TRBD1	TRBV27	17	TRBJ1-1	TGTGCCAGCAGTCGAACCTGGGACAGGCTGATGAACACTGAAGCTTTCTTT	CASSRTWDRLMNTEAFF
NA	NA	TRBV4-1	15	TRBJ1-2	TGCGCCAGCAGCCAAGATCGGGGGGGCAGCTATGGCTACACCTTC	CASSQDRGGSYGYTF
many	NA	TRBV3-1	11	TRBJ2-2	TGTGCCAGCAGCTCTAGGGGGGAGCTGTTTTTT	CASSSRGELFF
NA	NA	TRBV10-3	15	TRBJ1-5	TGTGCCATCAGTGAGGAGGGTGGGGGGGGTCAGCCCCAGCATTTT	CAISEEGGGGQPQHF
few	NA	TRBV10-3	14	TRBJ2-7	TGTGCCATCAGTTCATTGGCGGAGGCCTACGAGCAGTACTTC	CAISSLAEAYEQYF
many	NA	TRBV3-1	14	TRBJ1-4	TGTGCCAGCAGCCAAATGACAACTAATGAAAAACTGTTTTTT	CASSQMTTNEKLFF
few	TRBD1	TRBV25-1	14	TRBJ1-5	TGTGCCAGCAGTGAAGCAGGGGGGGGCCAGCCCCAGCATTTT	CASSEAGGGQPQHF
NA	NA	TRBV30	13	TRBJ2-3	TGTGCCTGGAGTGTTATAAACACAGATACGCAGTATTTT	CAWSVINTDTQYF
many	NA	TRBV6-1	13	TRBJ2-7	TGTGCCAGCACCAACGGGCCCAGGTACGAGCAGTACTTC	CASTNGPRYEQYF
many	NA	TRBV20-1	12	TRBJ2-7	TGCAGTGCACCCGGGACACCATACGAGCAGTACTTC	CSAPGTPYEQYF
NA	NA	TRBV30	12	TRBJ2-2	TGTGCCTGGAGTCACTATGCCGGGGAGCTGTTTTTT	CAWSHYAGELFF
many	NA	TRBV11-2	15	TRBJ2-5	TGTGCCAGCTGCAAAAACCGAGTGGGACGAGAGACCCAGTACTTC	CASCKNRVGRETQYF
many	NA	TRBV28	13	TRBJ1-2	TGTGCCAGCAGTCAATTACAAAACTATGGCTACACCTTC	CASSQLQNYGYTF
many	TRBD1	TRBV28	15	TRBJ1-1	TGTGCCAGCGCCGGGACAGGGGGAGGAGGCACTGAAGCTTTCTTT	CASAGTGGGGTEAFF
many	NA	TRBV7-3	17	TRBJ1-6	TGTGCCAGCAGCCTCAATCCGCTGACAGCAAATAATTCACCCCTCCACTTT	CASSLNPLTANNSPLHF
NA	NA	TRBV12-3/TRBV12-4	18	TRBJ2-2	TGTGCCAGCAGTTTAAACCCCTTGAGACTACCCAACACCGGGGAGCTGTTTTTT	CASSLNPLRLPNTGELFF
NA	TRBD2	TRBV5-6	17	TRBJ2-5	TGTGCCAGCAGCCGCGAACACATAACTAGCGGGAGAGAGACCCAGTACTTC	CASSREHITSGRETQYF
many	TRBD2	TRBV20-1	15	TRBJ2-7	TGCAGTGCTAGGCCCTGGACTAGCGGTAGCTACGAGCAGTACTTC	CSARPWTSGSYEQYF
many	TRBD1	TRBV28	18	TRBJ2-7	TGTGCCAGCAGTCGGCCGGGACAGGCCTACCTGATTTCCTACGAGCAGTACTTC	CASSRPGQAYLISYEQYF
NA	NA	TRBV5-8	14	TRBJ2-7	TGTGCCAGCAGCGTCGGACTAATGGTCTACGAGCAGTACTTC	CASSVGLMVYEQYF
many	TRBD2	TRBV7-8	15	TRBJ2-2	TGTGCCAGCAGCTTAGAAGCGGGAGGGTCTGGGGAGCTGTTTTTT	CASSLEAGGSGELFF
few	NA	TRBV20-1	11	TRBJ2-5	TGCAGTGCTAGTGATCATGAGACCCAGTACTTC	CSASDHETQYF
few	TRBD1	TRBV30	15	TRBJ1-5	TGTGCCTGGAGCGCCCCGGACAGGAGGAATCAGCCCCAGCATTTT	CAWSAPDRRNQPQHF
many	TRBD1	TRBV20-1	13	TRBJ1-4	TGCAGTGCCCTGACAGGGGGTAATGAAAAACTGTTTTTT	CSALTGGNEKLFF
few	NA	TRBV20-1	13	TRBJ1-1	TGCAGTGCTAGTCCAGGGATGTACACTGAAGCTTTCTTT	CSASPGMYTEAFF
NA	NA	TRBV5-5	14	TRBJ2-7	TGTGCCAGCAGCTTTCAAGGATTCAGCTACGAGCAGTACTTC	CASSFQGFSYEQYF
NA	TRBD2	TRBV20-1	14	TRBJ2-7	TGCAGTGCTCAGAGGACTAGCGGGATTAAAGAGCAGTACTTC	CSAQRTSGIKEQYF
NA	TRBD1	TRBV5-5	16	TRBJ1-4	TGTGCCAGCAGCGCAACCCGGACAGGGGCAAATGAAAAACTGTTTTTT	CASSATRTGANEKLFF
few	NA	TRBV29-1	11	TRBJ2-7	TGCAGCGTTCCGATCGGGTACGAGCAGTACTTC	CSVPIGYEQYF
few	NA	TRBV7-9	13	TRBJ1-2	TGTGCCAGCAGCTTAGGGAGCGGAAGCGGCTACACCTTC	CASSLGSGSGYTF
many	NA	TRBV20-1	14	TRBJ2-7	TGCAGTGCTTCTAGCACTCACGGTCCGTGGGAGCAGTACTTC	CSASSTHGPWEQYF
NA	NA	TRBV10-3	14	TRBJ1-2	TGTGCCATCAGTGAGTACCCGACTAACTATGGCTACACCTTC	CAISEYPTNYGYTF